This T cell receptor (beta chain) came from a study of regulatory T cells in long-lasting Graves disease (TCRdb year 2021). As for the study more broadly: Persistent Graves' disease meant more than 5 years of antithyroid drug treatment with TSH receptor autoantibodies that stayed positive. Persistent Graves' disease patients were compared with newly diagnosed Graves' disease patients by peripheral blood TCR sequencing and RNA sequencing. The study took place in China and was registered as a clinical trial. TCR sequencing covered some 13 persistent and around 20 newly diagnosed Graves' disease patients, around 33 samples in total. In the clinical cohort, patients with persistent Graves' disease had used antithyroid drugs for an average of about 9.4 years. Here is what the overall study found, with its caveats: TRBV28, TRBJ1-2 and TRBJ2-5 were preferentially used in persistent disease, while TRBV20-1 and TRBJ2-1 were favored in newly diagnosed disease. Persistent patients shared more public clonotypes among themselves (fewer than 3,000) than newly diagnosed patients did (approximately 870). Only the TCR beta chain was sequenced and analyzed. Because the primary lesion, thyroid tissue, could not be accessed, the study looked at peripheral blood alone. Compared with newly diagnosed patients, persistent Graves' disease patients had lower TCR Shannon entropy and fewer highly expanded clones, which suggests clonal expansion. As a limitation, the authors acknowledged that the small sample size may reduce accuracy.

The library came from multiplex PCR. Data came from an Illumina HiSeq 4000. CDR3 regions were amplified by Arm-PCR with iRepertoire HTBI primers to construct TCR beta libraries. Before sequencing, the PCR products went through gel purification. The source study handled its data this way. A total of 60 to 80 TRBV and 14 TRBJ segments were identified across samples and were used for gene usage analysis of CDR3 amino acid clonotypes. COPE and FqMerger were used to merge the filtered high-quality paired reads into contigs. Contigs were aligned with BLAST to IMGT TRBV, TRBD and TRBJ reference genes, and CDR3 was defined per IMGT. Any clonotype with a frequency above 0.1% was counted as a highly expanded clone. Shannon entropy served as the measure of repertoire diversity, while the Gini coefficient captured V-J evenness. A clonotype was considered public if more than one individual shared it. TCRdb redid the processing of the public reads, applying fastp at Q25 and MiXCR, and retained in-frame beta chains. All rows with the same CDR3 protein become a single entry with the most common DNA and genes. TCRdb, not the authors, supplied the V and J calls. Here the sample has more than 300,000 distinct CDR3 sequences; 20% to 25% occur a single time. Clones ranked in the top ten supply 25% to 30% of the sample.

About this clonotype: Which antigen it targets is not known. Per-nucleotide qualities are absent, and no much larger clonotype sits a single base away.

The sample's time point label, decoded: persistent/refractory GD, antithyroid drugs over 5 years with positive TRAb. For both TCR sequencing and RNA sequencing, RNA was extracted from PBMCs in TRIzol. The diagnosis of Graves' disease followed American Thyroid Association guidelines. Patients for the study were recruited at an endocrinology department in Xi'an, China. Each patient gave around 9.2 milliliters of peripheral blood, collected in an EDTA anticoagulant tube. Ficoll Paque Plus density gradient separation was used to isolate PBMCs, and no further T cell sorting was performed. An Agilent 2100 Bioanalyzer and agarose gel were used to check RNA quality, while a NanoDrop 2000 measured RNA concentration. The germline V gene (reference sequence) supplies CDR1 DFQATT and CDR2 SNEGSKA. The CDR3 numbers 14 residues from cysteine through phenylalanine. Only CDR3 DNA is held: 42 bases, read in frame from base 1. V has 6 bases trimmed and J has 2 bases trimmed; junction bases matching no gene number 7.

The starting material was peripheral blood mononuclear cells (PBMCs), obtained when the disease was refractory, from a patient treated with antithyroid drugs. This clonotype originated in a woman between 35 and 50 years old with Graves disease. Donor details come from another sample of the same person, matched by shared clones. This chain is built from TRBV20-1 and TRBJ1-5; 7 middle bases align to TRBD1. The CDR3 here reads CSAEDRVRNQPQHF. The sequenced DNA is TGCAGTGCGGAAGACAGGGTACGCAATCAGCCCCAGCATTTT.